These T cell receptor beta chains were read from a single sample in a study of OX40 agonist ivuxolimab in advanced cancers. TCRdb keeps only in-frame clones here, not all; method: immunoSEQ multiplex PCR. The sample lists some 63,000 clones, about 90% occurring once. Material: CD4+ or CD8+ T cells sorted from blood, obtained in a trial of the OX40 agonist ivuxolimab. These receptors were taken from an adult with an advanced solid tumor such as melanoma, head and neck, liver or kidney cancer. The CDR3 runs from the conserved cysteine through the conserved F or W. A D gene is named only where the DNA matches it firmly. Clone size is shown for a subset of rows, as once, few, many or a class of expanded clone.

cdr3_aa | cdr3_nt | v_call | d_call | j_call | clone_size
CASSLGQAGFGKAFF | TGTGCCAGCAGCTTAGGACAGGCTGGTTTTGGAAAAGCTTTCTTT | TRBV11-2 | . | TRBJ1-1 | .
CASSLDRGNSPLHF | TGTGCCAGCAGTTTGGACAGGGGCAATTCACCCCTCCACTTT | TRBV27 | TRBD1 | TRBJ1-6 | .
CASSLGTVVNEQYF | TGTGCCAGCAGCTTAGGGACAGTTGTCAACGAGCAGTACTTC | TRBV11-2 | . | TRBJ2-7 | .
CASSAEGNQPQHF | TGTGCCAGCAGTGCGGAGGGGAATCAGCCCCAGCATTTT | TRBV2 | . | TRBJ1-5 | once
CASSPGEAGEQYF | TGTGCCAGCAGCCCCGGCGAGGCGGGCGAGCAGTACTTC | TRBV7-8 | . | TRBJ2-7 | few
CASSRSYRDSIYEKLFF | TGTGCCAGCAGCAGATCTTACCGGGACAGCATTTATGAAAAACTGTTTTTT | TRBV9 | TRBD1 | TRBJ1-4 | .
CASSGRRTGSYEQYF | TGTGCCAGCAGTGGCCGTCGGACAGGGTCCTACGAGCAGTACTTC | TRBV6-1 | TRBD1 | TRBJ2-7 | .
CASSSLRSDREWTGELFF | TGTGCCAGCAGCTCTTTACGGTCGGACAGGGAGTGGACCGGGGAGCTGTTTTTT | TRBV11-3 | TRBD1 | TRBJ2-2 | .
CASSQRDTQYF | TGTGCCAGCAGCCAAAGGGATACGCAGTATTTT | TRBV7-8 | . | TRBJ2-3 | .
CASRDPTASYGYTF | TGTGCCAGCCGAGACCCGACAGCCAGCTATGGCTACACCTTC | TRBV27 | . | TRBJ1-2 | .
CASSNRDRGYEQYF | TGTGCCAGCTCAAACCGGGACAGGGGTTACGAGCAGTACTTC | TRBV18 | TRBD1 | TRBJ2-7 | .
CASSYFSAEAFF | TGTGCCAGCAGTTACTTCTCGGCGGAAGCTTTCTTT | TRBV6-6 | . | TRBJ1-1 | once
CASSADSLNQPQHF | TGCGCCAGCAGCGCCGACAGCCTGAACCAGCCCCAGCATTTT | TRBV5-1 | . | TRBJ1-5 | .
CASSSTYTGELFF | TGCGCCAGCAGCTCAACATACACCGGGGAGCTGTTTTTT | TRBV5-1 | . | TRBJ2-2 | .
CASSQDYQSYEQYF | TGTGCCAGCAGCCAGGACTATCAGTCCTACGAGCAGTACTTC | TRBV11-2 | . | TRBJ2-7 | .
CASSSRFDRVSPVYGYTF | TGTGCCAGCAGCTCACGCTTCGACAGGGTCTCCCCGGTATATGGCTACACCTTC | TRBV5-6 | TRBD1 | TRBJ1-2 | .
CASSSFFWDTGQPQHF | TGTGCCAGCAGTTCGTTTTTTTGGGATACGGGGCAGCCCCAGCATTTT | TRBV28 | . | TRBJ1-5 | .
CASSAGGNTNEKLFF | TGTGCCAGCAGTGCAGGGGGCAATACTAATGAAAAACTGTTTTTT | TRBV6-6 | TRBD1 | TRBJ1-4 | .
CASSLVPPDNEKLFF | TGTGCCAGCAGCTTAGTTCCGCCCGATAATGAAAAACTGTTTTTT | TRBV7-9 | . | TRBJ1-4 | once
CASSQSRGLQETQYF | TGTGCCAGCAGCCAGAGCAGGGGCCTCCAAGAGACCCAGTACTTC | TRBV16 | . | TRBJ2-5 | .
CASSLTGDQPQHF | TGCGCCAGCAGCTTGACAGGTGATCAGCCCCAGCATTTT | TRBV5-1 | . | TRBJ1-5 | once
CASRQGEGTEAFF | TGTGCCTCTCGACAGGGCGAGGGAACTGAAGCTTTCTTT | TRBV10-3 | TRBD1 | TRBJ1-1 | .
CASSLAVQDHRADTQYF | TGTGCCAGCAGCCTAGCGGTACAGGATCATAGGGCAGATACGCAGTATTTT | TRBV5-8 | TRBD2 | TRBJ2-3 | few
CASRRAAVHTGELFF | TGTGCCAGCAGGCGAGCGGCGGTCCACACCGGGGAGCTGTTTTTT | TRBV7-6 | . | TRBJ2-2 | once
CASSYYGGYGYTF | TGTGCCAGCAGTTACTACGGGGGCTATGGCTACACCTTC | TRBV28 | . | TRBJ1-2 | .
CASSKDTQYF | TGTGCCAGCAGCAAAGATACGCAGTATTTT | TRBV21-1 | . | TRBJ2-3 | .
CASSSGQGLSNQPQHF | TGTGCCAGCAGCTCCGGACAGGGACTAAGCAATCAGCCCCAGCATTTT | TRBV7-9 | TRBD1 | TRBJ1-5 | .
CASSIRTGVYGYTF | TGTGCCAGTAGTATAAGGACAGGGGTGTATGGCTACACCTTC | TRBV19 | TRBD1 | TRBJ1-2 | few
CASTRQDSYEQYF | TGTGCCAGTACTAGACAGGATTCCTACGAGCAGTACTTC | TRBV6-1 | . | TRBJ2-7 | .
CASSLGPSYSNQPQHF | TGTGCCAGCAGCTTAGGCCCTTCCTATAGCAATCAGCCCCAGCATTTT | TRBV7-8 | . | TRBJ1-5 | few
CASSVGTGDEQYF | TGTGCCAGTAGTGTCGGGACAGGGGACGAGCAGTACTTC | TRBV19 | TRBD1 | TRBJ2-7 | .
CASSSQRTVTDTQYF | TGTGCCAGCAGTTCTCAACGGACAGTCACAGATACGCAGTATTTT | TRBV7-9 | . | TRBJ2-3 | .
CASSYPRETQYF | TGTGCCAGCAGTTACCCTCGGGAGACCCAGTACTTC | TRBV6-6 | . | TRBJ2-5 | .
CASRSALGTANTEAFF | TGTGCCAGTCGATCCGCACTTGGGACAGCTAACACTGAAGCTTTCTTT | TRBV19 | TRBD1 | TRBJ1-1 | .
CASSITGLGGTEAFF | TGTGCCAGCAGCATCACAGGGTTGGGGGGGACTGAAGCTTTCTTT | TRBV7-9 | . | TRBJ1-1 | .
CASSLERITGELFF | TGCGCCAGCAGCCTGGAGCGCATCACCGGGGAGCTGTTTTTT | TRBV5-1 | . | TRBJ2-2 | .
CASSERVRQEKLFF | TGTGCCAGCAGTGAGAGGGTTAGACAGGAAAAACTGTTTTTT | TRBV2 | . | TRBJ1-4 | few
CAVRGRIKNTEAFF | TGTGCCGTTAGAGGAAGGATAAAGAACACTGAAGCTTTCTTT | TRBV6-5 | . | TRBJ1-1 | .
CASSPQGQGYSPLHF | TGTGCCAGCAGCCCCCAGGGACAGGGGTATTCACCCCTCCACTTT | TRBV7-2 | TRBD1 | TRBJ1-6 | .
CASSGSGGLAGYYEQYF | TGTGCCAGCAGTGGCTCTGGAGGACTAGCGGGGTACTACGAGCAGTACTTC | TRBV28 | TRBD2 | TRBJ2-7 | .
CASSFLTGSQETQYF | TGTGCCAGCAGCTTTCTTACAGGTTCCCAAGAGACCCAGTACTTC | TRBV7-8 | . | TRBJ2-5 | once
CSVDPQGIGELFF | TGCAGCGTTGACCCCCAGGGTATCGGGGAGCTGTTTTTT | TRBV29-1 | . | TRBJ2-2 | .
CAWKQGGGGYTF | TGTGCCTGGAAACAGGGAGGTGGTGGCTACACCTTC | TRBV30 | . | TRBJ1-2 | .
CATSRGLAGIGNEQFF | TGTGCCACCAGCAGAGGACTAGCGGGAATAGGCAATGAGCAGTTCTTC | TRBV15 | TRBD2 | TRBJ2-1 | .